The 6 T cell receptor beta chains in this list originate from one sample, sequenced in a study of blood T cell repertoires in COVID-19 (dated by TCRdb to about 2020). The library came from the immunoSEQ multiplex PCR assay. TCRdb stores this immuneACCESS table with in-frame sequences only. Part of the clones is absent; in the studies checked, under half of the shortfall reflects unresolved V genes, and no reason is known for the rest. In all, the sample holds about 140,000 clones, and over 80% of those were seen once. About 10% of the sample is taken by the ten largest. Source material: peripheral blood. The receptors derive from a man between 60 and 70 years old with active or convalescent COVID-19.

CDR3 region: CASSARLLAGNLNEQFF. In DNA form, the CDR3 reads TGTGCCAGCAGCGCGCGCCTCTTAGCGGGGAATCTCAATGAGCAGTTCTTC. This chain connects TRBV9 to TRBJ2-1, with TRBD2 matching 8 bases. The CDR3 consists of 17 residues. With V trimmed by 3 bases and J by 6 bases, 14 bases remained unmatched. Germline CDR1 reads SGDLS; CDR2 reads YYNGEE.

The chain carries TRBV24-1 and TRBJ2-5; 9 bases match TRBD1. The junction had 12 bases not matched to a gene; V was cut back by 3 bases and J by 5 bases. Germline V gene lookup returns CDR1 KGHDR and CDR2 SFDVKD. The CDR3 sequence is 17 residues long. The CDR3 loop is CATSDINTGGSGETQYF. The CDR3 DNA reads TGTGCCACCAGTGATATAAACACAGGGGGCAGTGGCGAGACCCAGTACTTC.

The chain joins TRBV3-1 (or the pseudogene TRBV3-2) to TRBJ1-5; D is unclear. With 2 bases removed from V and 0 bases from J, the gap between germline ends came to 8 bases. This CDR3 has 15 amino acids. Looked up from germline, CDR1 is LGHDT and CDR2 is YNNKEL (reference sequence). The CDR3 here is CASSQRLNSNQPQHF. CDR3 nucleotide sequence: TGTGCCAGCAGCCAACGACTGAATAGCAATCAGCCCCAGCATTTT.

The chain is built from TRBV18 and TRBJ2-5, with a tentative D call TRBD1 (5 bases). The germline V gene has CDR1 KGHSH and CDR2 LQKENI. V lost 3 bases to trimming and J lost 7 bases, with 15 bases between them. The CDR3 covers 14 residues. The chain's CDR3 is CASSPRQLAGTQYF. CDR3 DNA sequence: TGTGCCAGCTCACCGCGACAGCTGGCAGGGACCCAGTACTTC.

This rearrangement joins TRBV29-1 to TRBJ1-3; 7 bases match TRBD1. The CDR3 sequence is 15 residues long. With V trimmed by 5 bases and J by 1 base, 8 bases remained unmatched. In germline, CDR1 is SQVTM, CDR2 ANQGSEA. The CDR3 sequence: CSVLGQEESGNTIYF. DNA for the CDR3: TGCAGCGTTCTCGGACAGGAGGAGTCTGGAAACACCATATATTTT.

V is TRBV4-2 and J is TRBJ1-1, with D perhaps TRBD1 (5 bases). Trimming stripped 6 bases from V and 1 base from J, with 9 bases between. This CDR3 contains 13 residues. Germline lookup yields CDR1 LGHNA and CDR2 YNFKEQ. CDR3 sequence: CASSPTGNTEAFF. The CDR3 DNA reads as TGTGCCAGCAGTCCCACAGGGAACACTGAAGCTTTCTTT.